The rows below give T cell receptor beta chains drawn from one sample of a study of blood T cell repertoires in COVID-19. The protocol was immunoSEQ multiplex PCR, while the TCRdb copy is restricted to in-frame clones and leaves out a portion. Of about 260,000 clones detected, 87% appear once; the ten largest clones hold roughly 1.6%. The sample consisted of peripheral blood. Receptors were obtained from a middle-aged woman who had recovered from COVID-19. The CDR3 runs from the conserved cysteine through the conserved F or W. D genes are given only for firm matches. Some rows mark clone size as missing; the rest say once, few, many or name a class of expanded clone.

j_call: TRBJ1-1
clone_size: NA
v_call: TRBV7-9
d_call: NA
cdr3_aa: CASSLASRGAEAFF
cdr3_nt: TGTGCCAGCAGCTTAGCGTCCCGGGGGGCTGAAGCTTTCTTT

j_call: TRBJ1-5
clone_size: NA
v_call: TRBV5-1
d_call: NA
cdr3_aa: CASSLGAGSSNQPQHF
cdr3_nt: TGCGCCAGCAGCTTGGGGGCGGGTTCTAGCAATCAGCCCCAGCATTTT

j_call: TRBJ1-1
clone_size: NA
v_call: TRBV6-5
d_call: TRBD1
cdr3_aa: CASSSGQGRRAFF
cdr3_nt: TGTGCCAGCAGCTCGGGACAGGGAAGAAGGGCTTTCTTT

j_call: TRBJ1-1
clone_size: NA
v_call: TRBV6-5
d_call: NA
cdr3_aa: CASTTRTGTEAFF
cdr3_nt: TGTGCCAGCACCACCCGGACGGGGACTGAAGCTTTCTTT

j_call: TRBJ2-1
clone_size: NA
v_call: TRBV4-1
d_call: TRBD2
cdr3_aa: CASSQGIVAGGRWNEQFF
cdr3_nt: TGCGCCAGCAGCCAAGGTATCGTAGCGGGGGGGCGCTGGAATGAGCAGTTCTTC

j_call: TRBJ1-3
clone_size: once
v_call: TRBV23-1
d_call: TRBD1
cdr3_aa: CASSQLSDRDSGLSGNTIYF
cdr3_nt: TGCGCCAGCAGTCAATTGAGTGACCGGGACAGTGGCCTCTCTGGAAACACCATATATTTT

j_call: TRBJ2-7
clone_size: NA
v_call: TRBV2
d_call: TRBD1
cdr3_aa: CASSEQGVSYEQYF
cdr3_nt: TGTGCCAGCAGTGAACAGGGGGTCTCCTACGAGCAGTACTTC

j_call: TRBJ1-2
clone_size: NA
v_call: TRBV19
d_call: NA
cdr3_aa: CASSIYRTQELYGYTF
cdr3_nt: TGTGCCAGTAGTATATACAGGACGCAGGAACTCTATGGCTACACCTTC

j_call: TRBJ2-3
clone_size: NA
v_call: TRBV11-2
d_call: NA
cdr3_aa: CASSGGQFPSTDTQYF
cdr3_nt: TGTGCCAGCAGCGGCGGACAGTTTCCCAGCACAGATACGCAGTATTTT

j_call: TRBJ2-1
clone_size: NA
v_call: TRBV5-8
d_call: TRBD2
cdr3_aa: CASSLRLAGGRRYNEQFF
cdr3_nt: TGTGCCAGCAGCTTGAGGCTAGCGGGGGGACGACGTTACAATGAGCAGTTCTTC

j_call: TRBJ2-4
clone_size: few
v_call: TRBV3-1/TRBV3-2
d_call: NA
cdr3_aa: CASSQVGSGLAKNIQYF
cdr3_nt: TGTGCCAGCAGCCAAGTAGGATCAGGGCTAGCCAAAAACATTCAGTACTTC

j_call: TRBJ2-5
clone_size: NA
v_call: TRBV15
d_call: NA
cdr3_aa: CATSRAYRETQYF
cdr3_nt: TGTGCCACCAGCAGAGCCTACAGAGAGACCCAGTACTTC

j_call: TRBJ1-1
clone_size: NA
v_call: TRBV28
d_call: TRBD1
cdr3_aa: CASILPTGDGTEAFF
cdr3_nt: TGTGCCAGCATCCTCCCGACAGGGGATGGGACTGAAGCTTTCTTT

j_call: TRBJ1-6
clone_size: few
v_call: TRBV30
d_call: TRBD1
cdr3_aa: CAWGQVVPYNSPLHF
cdr3_nt: TGTGCCTGGGGACAGGTGGTGCCTTATAATTCACCCCTCCACTTT

j_call: TRBJ2-7
clone_size: NA
v_call: TRBV7-3
d_call: NA
cdr3_aa: CASSLSREPPYEQYF
cdr3_nt: TGTGCCAGCAGCTTATCCCGGGAACCACCCTACGAGCAGTACTTC

j_call: TRBJ1-2
clone_size: NA
v_call: TRBV27
d_call: NA
cdr3_aa: CASSNRGHYTF
cdr3_nt: TGTGCCAGCAGCAACCGGGGACACTACACCTTC